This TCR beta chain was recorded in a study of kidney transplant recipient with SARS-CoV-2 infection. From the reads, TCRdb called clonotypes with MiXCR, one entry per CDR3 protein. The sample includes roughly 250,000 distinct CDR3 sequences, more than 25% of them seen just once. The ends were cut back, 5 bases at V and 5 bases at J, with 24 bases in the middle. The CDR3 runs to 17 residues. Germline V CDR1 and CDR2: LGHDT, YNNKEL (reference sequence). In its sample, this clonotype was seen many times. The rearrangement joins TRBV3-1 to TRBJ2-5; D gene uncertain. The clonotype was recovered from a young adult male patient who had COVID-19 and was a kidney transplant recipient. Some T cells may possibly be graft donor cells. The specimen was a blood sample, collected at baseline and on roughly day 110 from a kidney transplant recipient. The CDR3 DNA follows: TGTGCCAGCAGCTTCTATCATCCCATTTCTTTCTCTGAGACCCAGTACTTC. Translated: CASSFYHPISFSETQYF.